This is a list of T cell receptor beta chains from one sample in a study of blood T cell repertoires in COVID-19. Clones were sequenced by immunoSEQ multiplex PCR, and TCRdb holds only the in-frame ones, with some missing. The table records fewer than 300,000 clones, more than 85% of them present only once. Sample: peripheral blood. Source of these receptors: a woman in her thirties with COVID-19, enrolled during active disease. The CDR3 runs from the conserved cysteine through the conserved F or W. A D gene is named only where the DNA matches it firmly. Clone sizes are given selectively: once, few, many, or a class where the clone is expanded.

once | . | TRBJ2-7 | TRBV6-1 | TGTGCCAGCAGTGACCAGAGAAGCGGAAGGAGACACGAGCAGTACTTC | CASSDQRSGRRHEQYF
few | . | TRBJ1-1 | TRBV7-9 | TGTGCCAGCAGCTTAGAACAGGCCCCTGAAGCTTTCTTT | CASSLEQAPEAFF
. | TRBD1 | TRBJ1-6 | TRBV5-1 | TGCGCCAGCAGCTTGTCGGGACAGGGTGGCTCACCCCTCCACTTT | CASSLSGQGGSPLHF
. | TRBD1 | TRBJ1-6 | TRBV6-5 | TGTGCCAGCAGTTACTCGATTGGGACAGGCGTCTCACCCCTCCACTTT | CASSYSIGTGVSPLHF
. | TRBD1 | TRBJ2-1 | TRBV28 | TGTGCCAGCAGTATCGGGACAGTACTGCAGTTCTTC | CASSIGTVLQFF
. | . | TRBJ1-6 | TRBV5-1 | TGCGCCAGCAGCCAACAGGGTATTAATTCACCCCTCCACTTT | CASSQQGINSPLHF
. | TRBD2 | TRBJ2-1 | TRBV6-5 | TGTGCCAGCAATTCGGGAGGGCGGGGCAATGAGCAGTTCTTC | CASNSGGRGNEQFF
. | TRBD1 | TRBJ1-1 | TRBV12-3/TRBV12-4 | TGTGCCAGCAGGGCGACAGGGGTCACTGAAGCTTTCTTT | CASRATGVTEAFF
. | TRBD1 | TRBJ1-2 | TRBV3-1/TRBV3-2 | TGTGCCAGCAGCCGCTCCGACAGGGCCCCCTATGGCTACACCTTC | CASSRSDRAPYGYTF
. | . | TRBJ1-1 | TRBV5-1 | TGCGCCAGCAGCTGGGAACAGGACACTGAAGCTTTCTTT | CASSWEQDTEAFF
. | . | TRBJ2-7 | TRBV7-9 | TGTGCCAGCAGCTTAAGGGGGTTCGGGTCGGGCGAGCAGTACTTC | CASSLRGFGSGEQYF
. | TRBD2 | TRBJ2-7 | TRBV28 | TGTGCCAGCACCATTCGGGGGGAAGGGCAGTACTTC | CASTIRGEGQYF
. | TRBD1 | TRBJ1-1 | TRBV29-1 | TGCAGCGGACGGAAGGGACAGGGGGCCACTGAAGCTTTCTTT | CSGRKGQGATEAFF
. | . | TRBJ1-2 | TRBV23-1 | TGCGCCAGCAGTCATTTCGGTCGGAACTATGGCTACACCTTC | CASSHFGRNYGYTF
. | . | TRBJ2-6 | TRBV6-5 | TGTGCCAGCAGGGGGCCTGGGGCCAACGTCCTGACTTTC | CASRGPGANVLTF
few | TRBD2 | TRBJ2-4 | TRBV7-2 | TGTGCCAGCAGCCCCCGGGGTAGCGGGTTCTCCAAAAACATTCAGTACTTC | CASSPRGSGFSKNIQYF
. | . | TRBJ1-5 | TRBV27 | TGTGCCACTGGACATCCCAATCAGCCCCAGCATTTT | CATGHPNQPQHF
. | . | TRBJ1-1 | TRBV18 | TGTGCCAGCTCCCAGGGAACACAGGGTAGGGGGAACACTGAAGCTTTCTTT | CASSQGTQGRGNTEAFF
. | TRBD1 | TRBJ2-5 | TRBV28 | TGTGCCAGCAGAGGGGACAGGCTGGGTGTGGAGACCCAGTACTTC | CASRGDRLGVETQYF
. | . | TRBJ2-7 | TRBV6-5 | TGTGCCAGCAGTTCATGGGCTGACTCCTACGAGCAGTACTTC | CASSSWADSYEQYF
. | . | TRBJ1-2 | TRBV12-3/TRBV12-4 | TGTGCCAGCAGTTTTGGGGGCGGCTACACCTTC | CASSFGGGYTF
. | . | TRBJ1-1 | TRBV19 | TGTGCCAGTAGTATAGATCGGGTCTCCAGCTATAACACTGAAGCTTTCTTT | CASSIDRVSSYNTEAFF
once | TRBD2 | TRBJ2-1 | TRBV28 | TGTGCCAGCAGCCCGGGACTAGCGGGAGTAAACAATGAGCAGTTCTTC | CASSPGLAGVNNEQFF
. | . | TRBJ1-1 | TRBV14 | TGTGCCAGCAGCCAAGTGGGCAACACTGAAGCTTTCTTT | CASSQVGNTEAFF
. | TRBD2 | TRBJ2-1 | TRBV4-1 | TGCGCCAGCAGCCAAGAGGCAACTAGCGGGAGTGGTGAGCAGTTCTTC | CASSQEATSGSGEQFF
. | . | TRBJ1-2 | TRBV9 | TGTGCCAGCAGCGCTGGGCTATCCTTAATGGGCTATGGCTACACCTTC | CASSAGLSLMGYGYTF
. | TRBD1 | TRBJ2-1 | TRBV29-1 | TGCAGCGGTGATACAGGGGGCAATGAGCAGTTCTTC | CSGDTGGNEQFF
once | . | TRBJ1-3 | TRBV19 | TGTGCCAGTAGTATTCAAGCCCTGTCCGCTGGAAACACCATATATTTT | CASSIQALSAGNTIYF
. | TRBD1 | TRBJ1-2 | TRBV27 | TGTGCCAGCAAGCCGGGACAGGAAATCTGGGGCTACACCTTC | CASKPGQEIWGYTF
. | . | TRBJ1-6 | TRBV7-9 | TGTGCCAGCACCCCCTCGCCGAGTTCACCCCTCCACTTT | CASTPSPSSPLHF
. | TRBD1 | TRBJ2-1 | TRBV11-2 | TGTGCCAGCAGCTCGGACAGGGTCATGAATGAGCAGTTCTTC | CASSSDRVMNEQFF
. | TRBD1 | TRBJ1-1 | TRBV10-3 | TGTGCCATCAGGGACAGGGGGAACACTGAAGCTTTCTTT | CAIRDRGNTEAFF
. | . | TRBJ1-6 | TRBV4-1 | TGCGCCAGCAGCCAAGGTGGGAGGTCCCTCCACTTT | CASSQGGRSLHF
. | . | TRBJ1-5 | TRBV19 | TGTGCCAGTAGTCCCCGGACAGTTAATAGCAATCAGCCCCAGCATTTT | CASSPRTVNSNQPQHF
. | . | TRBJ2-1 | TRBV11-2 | TGTGCCAGCAGAGGAATAGGGGGTCCGCAGTTCTTC | CASRGIGGPQFF
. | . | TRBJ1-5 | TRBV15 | TGTGCCACCAGCAGTCCCCAGGGAGGGGTGTATCAGCCCCAGCATTTT | CATSSPQGGVYQPQHF
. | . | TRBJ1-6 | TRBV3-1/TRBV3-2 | TGTGCCAGCAGGGACAGCTCCGATAATTCACCCCTCCACTTT | CASRDSSDNSPLHF
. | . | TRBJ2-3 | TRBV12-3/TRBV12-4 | TGTGCCAGCAGTTTAGTAGCGGCAGATACGCAGTATTTT | CASSLVAADTQYF
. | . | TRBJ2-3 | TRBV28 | TGTGCCAGCAGAGAGGGACTTAGCACAGATACGCAGTATTTT | CASREGLSTDTQYF
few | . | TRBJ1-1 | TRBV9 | TGTGCCAGCAGCGTAGTTCGGGGTATTGAAGCTTTCTTT | CASSVVRGIEAFF
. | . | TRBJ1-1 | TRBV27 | TGTGCCAGCAGTTACGGGGGGGACACTGAAGCTTTCTTT | CASSYGGDTEAFF
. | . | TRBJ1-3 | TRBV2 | TGTGCCAGCAGTGATTCGACACCTGGAAACACCATATATTTT | CASSDSTPGNTIYF
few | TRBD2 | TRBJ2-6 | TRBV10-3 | TGTGCCATCAGTGACCTAGCGGGAGGGCCGCACTCTGGGGCCAACGTCCTGACTTTC | CAISDLAGGPHSGANVLTF
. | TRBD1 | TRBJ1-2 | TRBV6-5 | TGTGCCAGCAGTTACACACGGGACAGGGCCTATGGCTACACCTTC | CASSYTRDRAYGYTF
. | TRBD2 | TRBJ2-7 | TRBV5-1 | TGCGCCAGCAGCCGACCTGGGGGGGTTAACGTAGGTCCGAACGAGCAGTACTTC | CASSRPGGVNVGPNEQYF